Listed below are T cell receptor beta chains from one sample, sequenced in a study of T-cell reconstitution after alpha-beta-depleted transplantation in children. TCRdb re-called the PCR reads with MiXCR, one entry per CDR3 protein. The repertoire holds fewer than 1 million distinct CDR3 sequences, approximately 15% seen once, with roughly 5% in the top ten. Sequences were derived from PBMCs, mostly from graft donor cells, sampled 360 days after TCRalphabeta/CD19-depleted stem cell transplant. Source of these receptors: a male patient younger than 18 who had a stem cell transplant for acute lymphoblastic leukemia, so the T cells may come from the graft donor. Both conserved end residues are part of each CDR3. A D gene is named only where the DNA matches it firmly. Part of the rows lack a size; the others show once, few, many or a class for expanded clones.

d_gene,abundance,j_gene,v_gene,CDR3nt,CDR3aa
TRBD1,.,TRBJ1-2,TRBV29-1,TGCAGCGCCGATCCAGGGGGAAATGGCTACACCTTC,CSADPGGNGYTF
.,few,TRBJ2-1,TRBV2,TGTGCCAGCAGTGTGGGTGAGCAGTTCTTC,CASSVGEQFF
.,few,TRBJ2-5,TRBV20-1,TGCAGTGTCGGACCGACGGCCGGGACCCAGTACTTC,CSVGPTAGTQYF
.,.,TRBJ2-5,TRBV27,TGTGCCAGCAGATCTCTGGGGGAGGCCGTAGAGACCCAGTACTTC,CASRSLGEAVETQYF
TRBD1,many,TRBJ2-1,TRBV5-1,TGCGCCAGCAGCAGTCTGACAGGGAGTCCCCGGGATGAGCAGTTCTTC,CASSSLTGSPRDEQFF
.,few,TRBJ2-1,TRBV20-1,TGCAGTGCTTCACAGTTGAATGAGCAGTTCTTC,CSASQLNEQFF
TRBD1,many,TRBJ2-6,TRBV12-3/TRBV12-4,TGTGCCAGCTCGACAGGGATACCCTCTGGGGCCAACGTCCTGACTTTC,CASSTGIPSGANVLTF
TRBD1,few,TRBJ2-7,TRBV2,TGTGCCAGCATATGGGACAGGGGTTACGAGCAGTACTTC,CASIWDRGYEQYF
.,few,TRBJ1-1,TRBV4-1,TGCGCCAGCAGCCAAGATCAGGGGCGGGATGAAGCTTTCTTT,CASSQDQGRDEAFF
TRBD2,.,TRBJ2-1,TRBV7-9,TGTGCCAGCAGCCTCCTGACTAGCGGGATCAAATACAATGAGCAGTTCTTC,CASSLLTSGIKYNEQFF
.,few,TRBJ2-7,TRBV29-1,TGCAGCGTTGAAAGGGGCCGCTACGAGCAGTACTTC,CSVERGRYEQYF
.,.,TRBJ1-5,TRBV6-1,TGTGCCAGCAGTGGGGCGTTGGAGCAGCCCCAGCATTTT,CASSGALEQPQHF
.,many,TRBJ2-1,TRBV5-1,TGCGCCAGCAGGCTGGCCTCCAGGGGACTCGGTGAGCAGTTCTTC,CASRLASRGLGEQFF
TRBD2,.,TRBJ2-7,TRBV7-2,TGTGCCAGCAGCCTCCACGGGAGGGACTCCTACGAGCAGTACTTC,CASSLHGRDSYEQYF
.,many,TRBJ2-1,TRBV5-1,TGCGCCAGCAGCTTGGCGGGCCCAGGGGGGGGCAATGAGCAGTTCTTC,CASSLAGPGGGNEQFF
.,few,TRBJ2-7,TRBV5-1,TGCGCCAGCAGCAGGATACAGGGCCCCTACGAGCAGTACTTC,CASSRIQGPYEQYF
TRBD2,.,TRBJ2-1,TRBV20-1,TGCAGTGCTAGAGATGAAAGGGCTAGCGGGAGGGCCCTAAGGGACTCCTACAATGAGCAGTTCTTC,CSARDERASGRALRDSYNEQFF
.,.,TRBJ2-7,TRBV20-1,TGCAGTGCTAGACTTCGACGGAAGCCTCAGGCCTACGAGCAGTACTTC,CSARLRRKPQAYEQYF
.,.,TRBJ1-2,TRBV5-5,TGTGCCAGCAGCTTGTCAGAACCCATTTTCTATGGCTACACCTTC,CASSLSEPIFYGYTF
.,.,TRBJ2-5,TRBV25-1,TGTGCCAGCCCCCGAGGGGTGCAGGGTAAGGAGACCCAGTACTTC,CASPRGVQGKETQYF
.,.,TRBJ1-1,TRBV10-3,TGTGCCATCAGAAAAGGGGAAAAGAACACTGAAGCTTTCTTT,CAIRKGEKNTEAFF
.,.,TRBJ2-5,TRBV20-1,TGCAGTGCCATTCAAGCGGTTCCAGGGACCCAGTACTTC,CSAIQAVPGTQYF
TRBD2,.,TRBJ2-1,TRBV5-1,TGCGCCAGCAGCTTGTGGTTGGGACTAGCGGCCTCCTACAATGAGCAGTTCTTC,CASSLWLGLAASYNEQFF
.,few,TRBJ2-7,TRBV7-6,TGTGCCAGCAGCTTTGGGGTACCCTACGAGCAGTACTTC,CASSFGVPYEQYF
TRBD1,few,TRBJ2-7,TRBV15,TGTGCCACCAGCAGAGATCACAGGGGTGAGCAGTACTTC,CATSRDHRGEQYF
TRBD2,many,TRBJ2-5,TRBV2,TGTGCCAGCAGTGAACTAAAGGCTAGCGGGTACCAAGAGACCCAGTACTTC,CASSELKASGYQETQYF
.,.,TRBJ2-1,TRBV20-1,TGCAGTGCTAGAAAAGGGTTCAATGAGCAGTTCTTC,CSARKGFNEQFF
.,.,TRBJ1-5,TRBV6-1,TGTGCCACCAAATTCGACAGTAATCAGCCCCAGCATTTT,CATKFDSNQPQHF
TRBD1,.,TRBJ2-2,TRBV7-9,TGTGCCAGCAGCCCCCGGGGACAGGGCACCGGGGAGCTGTTTTTT,CASSPRGQGTGELFF
.,.,TRBJ2-3,TRBV11-1,TGTGCCAGCAGGCTCCTCCCGGATACGCAGTATTTT,CASRLLPDTQYF
.,few,TRBJ2-7,TRBV27,TGTGCCAGCAGTCTAAGGGTTCTTAACTACGAGCAGTACTTC,CASSLRVLNYEQYF
.,.,TRBJ2-7,TRBV6-1,TGTGCCAGCAGTGTACCTTTCGAGCAGTACTTC,CASSVPFEQYF
.,few,TRBJ2-1,TRBV29-1,TGCAGCGTTGAAGGGGTCGCGGTCGGCCCCTACAATGAGCAGTTCTTC,CSVEGVAVGPYNEQFF
.,once,TRBJ2-1,TRBV10-3,TGTGCCATCAAGAGACCCGACTCCTACAATGAGCAGTTCTTC,CAIKRPDSYNEQFF